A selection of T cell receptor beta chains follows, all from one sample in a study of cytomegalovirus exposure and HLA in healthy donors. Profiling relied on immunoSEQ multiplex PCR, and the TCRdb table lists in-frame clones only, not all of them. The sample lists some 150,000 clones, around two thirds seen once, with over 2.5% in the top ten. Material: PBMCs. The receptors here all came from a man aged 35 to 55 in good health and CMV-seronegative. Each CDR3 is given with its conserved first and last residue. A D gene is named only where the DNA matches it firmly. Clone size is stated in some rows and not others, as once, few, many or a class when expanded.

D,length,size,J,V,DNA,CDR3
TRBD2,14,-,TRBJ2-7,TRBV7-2,TGTGCCAGCAGCCCCGGGACTACCTCCTACGAGCAGTACTTC,CASSPGTTSYEQYF
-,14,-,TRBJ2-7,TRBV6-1,TGTGCCAGCAGACGATTCGAGAGCTCCTACGAGCAGTACTTC,CASRRFESSYEQYF
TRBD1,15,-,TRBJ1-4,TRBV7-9,TGTGCCAGCAGCTGGGACAGCGCAACTAATGAAAAACTGTTTTTT,CASSWDSATNEKLFF
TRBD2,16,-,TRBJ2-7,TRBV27,TGTGCCAGCAGTTTTACGGGACTAGCGGATACCTACGAGCAGTACTTC,CASSFTGLADTYEQYF
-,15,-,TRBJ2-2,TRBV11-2,TGTGCCAGCAGCATTAGAGCGGGGAACACCGGGGAGCTGTTTTTT,CASSIRAGNTGELFF
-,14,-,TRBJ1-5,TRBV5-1,TGCGCCAGCAGCGAACAGGGAGGCAATCAGCCCCAGCATTTT,CASSEQGGNQPQHF
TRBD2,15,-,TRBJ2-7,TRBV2,TGTGCCAGCAGTGATAGCCTAGCGGGAGCCTACGAGCAGTACTTC,CASSDSLAGAYEQYF
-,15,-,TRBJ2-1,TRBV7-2,TGTGCCAGCAGCTTAGACGGGAACGCCTACAATGAGCAGTTCTTC,CASSLDGNAYNEQFF
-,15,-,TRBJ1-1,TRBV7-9,TGTGCCAGCAGCCCAACAGGGAGTGGGGGCACTGAAGCTTTCTTT,CASSPTGSGGTEAFF
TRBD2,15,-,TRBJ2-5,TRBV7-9,TGTGCCAGCAGCTTAGGACTAGCGGGGAAAGAGACCCAGTACTTC,CASSLGLAGKETQYF
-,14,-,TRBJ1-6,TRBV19,TGTGCCACAACGGACGGGGAAGGGATTTCACCCCTCCACTTT,CATTDGEGISPLHF
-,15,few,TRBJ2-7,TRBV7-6,TGTGCCAGCAGCCCTGACGAGACTGGGAGGAACGAGCAGTACTTC,CASSPDETGRNEQYF
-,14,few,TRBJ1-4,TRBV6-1,TGTGCCAGCAGTGAACGAGGGCGGGGTGAAAAACTGTTTTTT,CASSERGRGEKLFF
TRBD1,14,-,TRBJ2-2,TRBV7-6,TGTGCCAGCAGCCGGGACAGCAACACCGGGGAGCTGTTTTTT,CASSRDSNTGELFF
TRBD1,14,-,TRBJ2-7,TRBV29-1,TGCAGCGTTGAAGATGGGGACAGCTCCTACGAGCAGTACTTC,CSVEDGDSSYEQYF
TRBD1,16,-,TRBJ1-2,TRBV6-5,TGTGCCAGCAGTTACTCGTCCCCTGACAGGGACTATGGCTACACCTTC,CASSYSSPDRDYGYTF
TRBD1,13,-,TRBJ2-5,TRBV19,TGTGCCAGTAAGGACAGGGGAGAAGCGACCCAGTACTTC,CASKDRGEATQYF
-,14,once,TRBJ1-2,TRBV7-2,TGTGCCAGCAGCTTAGTGGTGGCAGACTATGGCTACACCTTC,CASSLVVADYGYTF
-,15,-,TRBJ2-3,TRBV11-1,TGTGCCACCAAGTCGGATGCAGGATGGACAGATACGCAGTATTTT,CATKSDAGWTDTQYF
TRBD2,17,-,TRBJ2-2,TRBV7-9,TGTGCCAGCAGCTTCTCCGTAGCGGGAGAGAACACCGGGGAGCTGTTTTTT,CASSFSVAGENTGELFF
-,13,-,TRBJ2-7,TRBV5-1,TGCGCCAGCAGCTTGGGACAAGAATACGAGCAGTACTTC,CASSLGQEYEQYF
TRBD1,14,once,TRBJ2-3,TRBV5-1,TGCGCCAGCGGAGAGGACAGGGCGTCCGATACGCAGTATTTT,CASGEDRASDTQYF
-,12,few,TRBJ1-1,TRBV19,TGTGCCAGTAGTAATCTGCAGGCTGAAGCTTTCTTT,CASSNLQAEAFF
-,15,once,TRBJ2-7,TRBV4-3,TGCGCCAGCAGCCAAGATTGGGCAGAAGCTTACGAGCAGTACTTC,CASSQDWAEAYEQYF
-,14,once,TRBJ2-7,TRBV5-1,TGCGCCAGCAGCCTGACGGGAAATAGCTACGAGCAGTACTTC,CASSLTGNSYEQYF
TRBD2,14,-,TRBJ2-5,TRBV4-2,TGTGCCAGCAGCCAAGCTAGCGGCGGGGAGACCCAGTACTTC,CASSQASGGETQYF
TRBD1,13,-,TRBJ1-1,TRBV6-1,TGTGCCATTTCTCGGGACAGGGGCACTGAAGCTTTCTTT,CAISRDRGTEAFF
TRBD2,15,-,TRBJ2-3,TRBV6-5,TGTGCCAGCCATTCCGGTCGGGGGGGGACAGATACGCAGTATTTT,CASHSGRGGTDTQYF
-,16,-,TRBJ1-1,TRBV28,TGTGCCAGCACCAAGGACACCTACTACATGAACACTGAAGCTTTCTTT,CASTKDTYYMNTEAFF
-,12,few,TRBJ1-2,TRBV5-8,TGTGCCAGCAGCTTGGTGGGGAGCGGCTACACCTTC,CASSLVGSGYTF
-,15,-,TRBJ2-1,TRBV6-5,TGTGCCAGCAGCTACTCGGCAGGGATACCCAATGAGCAGTTCTTC,CASSYSAGIPNEQFF
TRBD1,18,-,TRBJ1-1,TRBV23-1,TGCGCCAGCAGTCAATCGGGGACAGTGGACGGCATGAACACTGAAGCTTTCTTT,CASSQSGTVDGMNTEAFF
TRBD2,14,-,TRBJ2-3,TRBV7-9,TGTGCCAGCAGCTTAGACGGGGGGAGTGATACGCAGTATTTT,CASSLDGGSDTQYF
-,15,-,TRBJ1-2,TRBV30,TGTGCCTGGAGTGACGGTGGTAGATCACCCTATGGCTACACCTTC,CAWSDGGRSPYGYTF
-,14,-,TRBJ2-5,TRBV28,TGTGCCAGCAAACTATCACAGGGAAAAGAGACCCAGTACTTC,CASKLSQGKETQYF
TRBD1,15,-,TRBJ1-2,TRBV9,TGTGCCAGCAGCCCAGGGGGTCGGGATCTATATGGCTACACCTTC,CASSPGGRDLYGYTF
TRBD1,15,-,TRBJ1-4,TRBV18,TGTGCCAGCTCACCACTACAGGGGGAGTTTGAAAAACTGTTTTTT,CASSPLQGEFEKLFF
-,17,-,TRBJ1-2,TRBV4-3,TGCGCCAGCAGCCAAGTGCAGGCAGGAGGCAACCCCTATGGCTACACCTTC,CASSQVQAGGNPYGYTF
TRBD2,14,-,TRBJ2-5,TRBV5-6,TGTGCCAGCAGCTTGATAGCGGGAGGTGAGACCCAGTACTTC,CASSLIAGGETQYF
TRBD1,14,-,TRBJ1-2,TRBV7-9,TGTGCCAGCAGCTTAGAGGGACAGAACTATGGCTACACCTTC,CASSLEGQNYGYTF
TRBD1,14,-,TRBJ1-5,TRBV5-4,TGTGCCAGCAGCTCTCAGGGGGTGGATCAGCCCCAGCATTTT,CASSSQGVDQPQHF
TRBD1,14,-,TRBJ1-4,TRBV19,TGTGCCAGTAGAGGGACAGGGGGCTTTGAAAAACTGTTTTTT,CASRGTGGFEKLFF
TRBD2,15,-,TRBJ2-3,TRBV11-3,TGTGCCAGCAGCCCCAGCGGGAGGCCCACAGATACGCAGTATTTT,CASSPSGRPTDTQYF
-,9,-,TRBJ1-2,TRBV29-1,TGCAGCGTTGGGGAGGGCTACACCTTC,CSVGEGYTF
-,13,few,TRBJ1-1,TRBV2,TGTGCCAGCAGACTGAGAATGAACACTGAAGCTTTCTTT,CASRLRMNTEAFF
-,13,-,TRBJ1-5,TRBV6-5,TGTGCCAGCAGTTACCGAGGAGATCAGCCCCAGCATTTT,CASSYRGDQPQHF
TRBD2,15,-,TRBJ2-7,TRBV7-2,TGTGCCAGCAGCTCAGCCGGGACTAGCTACTACGAGCAGTACTTC,CASSSAGTSYYEQYF
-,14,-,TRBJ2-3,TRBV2,TGTGCCAGCAGGGGTCTGGGGGGGCAAGATACGCAGTATTTT,CASRGLGGQDTQYF
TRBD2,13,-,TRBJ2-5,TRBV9,TGTGCCAGCAGCTCGGGGGGCCAAGAGACCCAGTACTTC,CASSSGGQETQYF
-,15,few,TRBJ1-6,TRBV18,TGTGCCAGCTCACGTGAGGGCCAAAAGAATTCACCCCTCCACTTT,CASSREGQKNSPLHF
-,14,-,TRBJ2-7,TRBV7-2,TGTGCCAGCAGCCTCGGCGGGCAGACCTACGAGCAGTACTTC,CASSLGGQTYEQYF
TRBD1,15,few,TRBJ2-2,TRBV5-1,TGCGCCAGCAGCGAGGGACAGGGGGGCACCGGGGAGCTGTTTTTT,CASSEGQGGTGELFF
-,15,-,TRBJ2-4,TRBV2,TGTGCCAGCAGTGGTGATTCGGGAACCAAAAACATTCAGTACTTC,CASSGDSGTKNIQYF
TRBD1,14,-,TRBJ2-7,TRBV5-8,TGTGCCAGCAGATCCCGGGACAGGGCCTACGAGCAGTACTTC,CASRSRDRAYEQYF
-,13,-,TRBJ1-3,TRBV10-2,TGCGCCAGCAGTGAGGGCCTCCAGGGCACCATATATTTT,CASSEGLQGTIYF
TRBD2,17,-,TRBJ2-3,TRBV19,TGTGCCAGTAGTCCCTTTCGGACTAGCGAAGCGACAGATACGCAGTATTTT,CASSPFRTSEATDTQYF
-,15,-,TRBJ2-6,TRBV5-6,TGTGCCAGCAGGCCGCGCGGGGTTGGGGCCAACGTCCTGACTTTC,CASRPRGVGANVLTF